Sequencing of this T cell receptor beta chain was carried out in a study of OX40 agonist ivuxolimab in advanced cancers. Study results and limitations: Which antigen the expanded peripheral T cells recognized is unknown.

Some clones are missing from TCRdb's copy, which holds only in-frame ones; the method was immunoSEQ multiplex PCR. Among 50,000 to 70,000 clones, approximately 79% were seen once, and the ten largest hold less than 2.5%. In regard to this clone: Its antigen is as yet unknown.

Germline CDR1 SGHNT, CDR2 YYREEE (reference sequence). J gave up 3 bases and V 0 bases, and 1 base lay outside the gene matches. The CDR3 totals 15 residues. The source is an adult with an advanced solid tumor such as melanoma, head and neck, liver or kidney cancer. This specimen consisted of CD4+ or CD8+ T cells sorted from blood, obtained in a trial of the OX40 agonist ivuxolimab. The chain has TRBV5-4 and TRBJ1-4; TRBD1 agrees at 8 bases. In DNA form, the CDR3 reads TGTGCCAGCAGCTTGGCGACAGGGGCTAATGAAAAACTGTTTTTT. It yields the protein CASSLATGANEKLFF.